One sample yielded the 30 T cell receptor beta chains listed below, sequenced in a study of radiotherapy plus CTLA-4 blockade in lung cancer. Profiled with immunoSEQ multiplex PCR; TCRdb holds only in-frame clones, not every one. The top ten clones hold over 15% of a sample with tens of thousands of clones, around 87% of them seen once. Specimen: peripheral blood, collected from a patient treated with radiotherapy plus ipilimumab. These receptor sequences come from a human donor with non-small cell lung cancer that progressed on radiotherapy plus ipilimumab.

V is TRBV6-5 and J is TRBJ2-7, with 10 bases fitting TRBD1. The length of the CDR3 is 15 residues. Germline V lookup: CDR1 MNHEY, CDR2 SVGAGI. The J segment lost 2 bases and the V segment lost 7 bases, leaving 8 bases of the junction unmatched. The CDR3 DNA reads TGTGCCAGCAAGGGGCCGGGACAGGGGCCCTACGAGCAGTACTTC. Protein: CASKGPGQGPYEQYF.

The chain links TRBV25-1 to TRBJ2-5; the match to TRBD1 covers 8 bases. V shed 4 bases and J 5 bases; nucleotides not matched to a gene: 6. The CDR3 totals 14 residues. Germline CDR1 MGHDK, CDR2 SYGVNS. CDR3 region: CASSGARGRETQYF. In nucleotides, the CDR3 is TGTGCCAGCAGTGGGGCCAGGGGGCGGGAGACCCAGTACTTC. Combining the CDR3 with reference TRBV25-1 and TRBJ2-5 gives the whole variable domain EADIYQTPRYLVIGTGKKITLECSQTMGHDKMYWYQQDPGMELHLIHYSYGVNSTEKGDLSSESTVSRIRTEHFPLTLESARPSHTSQYLCASSGARGRETQYFGPGTRLLVL.

The rearrangement links TRBV2 to TRBJ2-3; a possible D gene is TRBD2 (6 bases). Trimming took off 1 base at V and 3 bases at J, with 11 bases between the two ends. CDR3 size: 15 residues. In germline, CDR1 is SNHLY, CDR2 FYNNEI. CDR3 in amino acids: CASSEGGVWTDTQYF. The CDR3 DNA is TGTGCCAGCAGTGAAGGGGGGGTGTGGACAGATACGCAGTATTTT.

The J gene is TRBJ2-3, the V gene TRBV30; 7 bases are shared with TRBD2. V lost 0 bases, J lost 2 bases, and 8 bases stayed unmatched. Per the germline V gene, CDR1 is GTSNPN and CDR2 is SVGIG (reference sequence). The CDR3 is 16 residues long. CDR3 nucleotide sequence: TGTGCCTGGAGTGTACTCGCGGGGGAGCTCACAGATACGCAGTATTTT. This encodes CAWSVLAGELTDTQYF.

The sample holds one count of this clone. The rearrangement joins TRBV2 to TRBJ2-7, with TRBD1 matching 11 bases. Germline V gene sequence: CDR1 SNHLY, CDR2 FYNNEI. The CDR3 length is 14 residues. J lost 5 bases, V lost 4 bases, and 4 bases had no gene match. The CDR3 DNA reads TGTGCCAGCAGTGTCCGGACAGGGGGCCACGAGCAGTACTTC. It translates to CASSVRTGGHEQYF. Combining the CDR3 with reference TRBV2 and TRBJ2-7 gives the whole variable domain EPEVTQTPSHQVTQMGQEVILRCVPISNHLYFYWYRQILGQKVEFLVSFYNNEISEKSEIFDDQFSVERPDGSNFTLKIRSTKLEDSAMYFCASSVRTGGHEQYFGPGTRLTVT.

This chain links TRBV9 with TRBJ2-2, with D hard to call. CDR1 SGDLS and CDR2 YYNGEE come from the germline V gene. Trimming cost V 2 bases and J 0 bases, with 11 bases left between them. CDR3 length: 16 amino acids. The CDR3: CASSVDITANTGELFF. The CDR3 DNA reads as TGTGCCAGCAGCGTCGATATCACGGCGAACACCGGGGAGCTGTTTTTT.

V and J are TRBV18 and TRBJ2-5; no clear D. Trimming took 3 bases from V and 4 from J, leaving 9 bases between them. Germline CDR1 and CDR2: KGHSH and LQKENI. CDR3 length: 13 amino acids. CDR3 protein: CASSPGPGETQYF. Written as DNA, the CDR3 is TGTGCCAGCTCACCCGGACCAGGAGAGACCCAGTACTTC.

The CDR3 DNA reads as TGTGCCAGCAGCTTAGAAGGTGGTTCTCATCAGCCCCAGCATTTT. Translation gives CASSLEGGSHQPQHF. The rearrangement uses TRBV7-2 and TRBJ1-5; D uncertain. The V end lost 1 base, the J end lost 5 bases, and 12 bases lay between the germline ends. This CDR3 has 15 amino acids. Per germline, CDR1 SGHTA and CDR2 FQGNSA.

This clone is categorized as large. The chain has TRBV28 and TRBJ1-2; no clear D gene. The germline V and J ends were trimmed by 7 bases and 3 bases, with 9 bases remaining between them. This CDR3 comprises 12 residues. Germline V gene lookup returns CDR1 MDHEN and CDR2 SYDVKM. Written as DNA, the CDR3 is TGTGCCAGCACCGTAGATTACTATGGCTACACCTTC. It encodes CASTVDYYGYTF.

V gene TRBV18 combines with J gene TRBJ2-2; perhaps D is TRBD1 or TRBD2 (5 bases each). The CDR3 contains 15 residues. Trimming pared 6 bases from V and 0 bases from J, leaving 11 bases between. Germline V CDR1 and CDR2: KGHSH, LQKENI. The CDR3 DNA reads TGTGCCAGCTCCCGAGGGGCTTCGAACACCGGGGAGCTGTTTTTT. It codes for CASSRGASNTGELFF.

The DNA for the CDR3 is TGTGCCAGCAGTCCCTGGAACGAGCAGTACTTC. Protein product: CASSPWNEQYF. V usage is TRBV2 and J usage is TRBJ2-7; D gene ambiguous. Germline V lookup: CDR1 SNHLY, CDR2 FYNNEI. The ends were cut back, 5 bases at V and 5 bases at J, with 7 bases in the middle. There are 11 residues in the CDR3.

The chain carries TRBV29-1 and TRBJ2-7; perhaps D is TRBD1 or TRBD2 (5 bases each). CDR3 length: 13 amino acids. The germline V gene has CDR1 SQVTM and CDR2 ANQGSEA. V was trimmed by 6 bases and J by 2 bases, leaving 14 bases between them. The chain's CDR3 is CSVTSGTAYEQYF. The CDR3 nucleotides are TGCAGCGTGACATCAGGGACGGCCTACGAGCAGTACTTC.

V gene TRBV9 combines with J gene TRBJ2-2; possibly TRBD2 for D (5 bases). The V gene's germline CDR1 is SGDLS and CDR2 YYNGEE. V lost 4 bases and J lost 13, with 17 bases in between. The CDR3 sequence is 13 residues long. The CDR3 loop reads CASSRRIEGVLFF. The CDR3 region has the DNA TGTGCCAGCAGCCGCCGGATTGAGGGAGTGCTGTTTTTT.

The J gene is TRBJ2-7, the V gene TRBV27, with TRBD1 matching over 9 bases. The CDR3 is 15 amino acids. CDR1 is MNHEY and CDR2 is SMNVEV in the germline V gene (reference sequence). The trim removed 4 bases at V and 6 bases at J, leaving 10 bases unmatched. The CDR3 region is CASSYLGQGPGEQYF. In DNA, the CDR3 is TGTGCCAGCAGTTACCTGGGACAGGGCCCTGGCGAGCAGTACTTC.

The chain employs TRBV29-1 and TRBJ1-2; D remains ambiguous. This CDR3 comprises 13 residues. V lost 3 bases to trimming and J lost 4 bases, with 12 bases between them. In germline, CDR1 is SQVTM, CDR2 ANQGSEA. CDR3 DNA sequence: TGCAGCGTTGATGGCGGCCTGAGCTATGGCTACACCTTC. Translation gives CSVDGGLSYGYTF.

The CDR3 protein is CASSQGLGETQYF. The CDR3 DNA follows: TGTGCCAGTAGTCAGGGGCTAGGGGAGACCCAGTACTTC. The chain uses TRBV19 and TRBJ2-5; a weak D match, TRBD1 (6 bases). Germline-derived CDR1 and CDR2 are LNHDA and SQIVND (reference sequence). This CDR3 is 13 amino acids long. Trimming shortened V by 5 bases and J by 5 bases, and 12 bases separated the two germline ends.

The chain couples TRBV6-1 to TRBJ2-2; TRBD1 matches 11 bases. Germline CDR1 is MNHNS and CDR2 is SASEGT. The CDR3 has 15 residues. V was clipped by 8 bases and J by 6 bases; unmatched bases: 8. CDR3 loop: CASETGTGGSGELFF. The CDR3 DNA follows: TGTGCCAGCGAAACCGGGACAGGGGGATCCGGGGAGCTGTTTTTT.

The rearrangement links TRBV4-2 to TRBJ1-2, with D unclear. The germline V gene encodes CDR1 LGHNA and CDR2 YNFKEQ. The CDR3 runs to 13 residues. V was shortened by 6 bases and J by 4 bases, with 12 bases between the two germline ends. The CDR3 DNA is TGTGCCAGCAGTCCGGATATTCTCTATGGCTACACCTTC. Translated, it gives CASSPDILYGYTF.

The chain links TRBV15 to TRBJ2-6; D unclear. V lost 1 base and J lost 0, with 4 bases in between. CDR1 and CDR2 (germline): LNHNV, YYDKDF (reference sequence). The CDR3 spans 15 residues. The CDR3 spells CATSRASSGANVLTF. In DNA, the CDR3 is TGTGCCACCAGCAGAGCCTCCTCTGGGGCCAACGTCCTGACTTTC.

This clone appeared a single time. CDR3 amino acids: CASSRPWELNTEAFF. CDR3 coding DNA: TGTGCCAGCAGCCGGCCGTGGGAGTTGAACACTGAAGCTTTCTTT. The chain links TRBV5-6 to TRBJ1-1; no firm D call. This CDR3 comprises 15 residues. V was trimmed by 4 bases and J by 0 bases, leaving 13 bases between them. Germline V gene lookup returns CDR1 SGHDT and CDR2 YYEEEE.

The CDR3 DNA reads TGTGCCAGCAGTGACCGGACAGGGGGCAACTATGGCTACACCTTC. Amino acid sequence: CASSDRTGGNYGYTF. This rearrangement joins TRBV6-4 to TRBJ1-2; TRBD1 matches at 11 bases. The CDR3 runs 15 residues. From germline, CDR1 is MRHNA and CDR2 SNTAGT. The ends lost 2 bases at V and 2 bases at J; junction bases unmatched: 1.

This chain links TRBV19 with TRBJ1-1; 7 nucleotides agree with TRBD1. After removal of 3 bases from V and 4 bases from J, the junction contained 5 bases not matched to a gene. The CDR3 length is 14 residues. Germline-derived CDR1 and CDR2 are LNHDA and SQIVND (reference sequence). The CDR3 spells CASSIQGVSTEAFF. CDR3 sequence (DNA): TGTGCCAGTAGTATTCAGGGGGTTAGCACTGAAGCTTTCTTT.

This chain connects TRBV27 to TRBJ1-1; D is ambiguous. Germline V CDR1 and CDR2: MNHEY, SMNVEV (reference sequence). The CDR3 is 14 residues long. The germline V and J ends were trimmed by 4 bases and 1 base, with 10 bases remaining between them. The CDR3 DNA reads as TGTGCCAGCAGTTCTTATCCCGAGAACACTGAAGCTTTCTTT. Translation: CASSSYPENTEAFF.

The chain combines TRBV5-1 with TRBJ1-3; 8 bases agree with TRBD1. V trimming: 1 base; J trimming: 2 bases; junction bases outside the gene matches: 8. Germline V lookup: CDR1 SGHRS, CDR2 YFSETQ. The CDR3 loop spans 17 amino acids. The CDR3 loop is CASSLTTGVLTGNTIYF. The CDR3 DNA follows: TGCGCCAGCAGCTTGACGACAGGGGTGCTAACTGGAAACACCATATATTTT.

This clone was seen only a few times. V usage is TRBV21-1 and J usage is TRBJ2-2; no check of the table's D call, TRBD1, against the DNA was made. TRBV21-1 is assigned pseudogene status. The CDR3 length is 18 residues. CDR3: CASSTRFTREADTGELFF. In nucleotides, the CDR3 is TGTGCCAGCAGCACACGATTTACCAGGGAAGCAGACACCGGGGAGCTGTTTTTT.

This chain joins TRBV28 and TRBJ2-7, with a tentative D call TRBD2 (6 bases). CDR1 MDHEN and CDR2 SYDVKM come from the germline V gene. The ends were cut back, 3 bases at V and 2 bases at J, with 11 bases in the middle. CDR3 length: 14 amino acids. CDR3 amino acids: CASSLVRGPYEQYF. The CDR3 bases are TGTGCCAGCAGTTTGGTGCGGGGACCCTACGAGCAGTACTTC.

The chain uses TRBV18 and TRBJ1-5, with D possibly being TRBD1 (5 bases). V lost 2 bases, J lost 8 bases, and 10 bases lay in between. The CDR3 consists of 13 residues. Germline-derived CDR1 and CDR2 are KGHSH and LQKENI. As DNA, the CDR3 is TGTGCCAGCTCACCAGGACATTGGAAGCCCCAGCATTTT. Amino acid sequence: CASSPGHWKPQHF.

The CDR3 nucleotides are TGTGCCAGCAGCCAAGCCTCCTACGAGCAGTACTTC. Protein: CASSQASYEQYF. This rearrangement joins TRBV14 to TRBJ2-7; no reliable D call. Trimming removed 1 base from V and 0 bases from J, with 1 base in between. Germline V gene sequence: CDR1 SGHDN, CDR2 FVKESK. CDR3 length: 12 amino acids.

This sequence joins TRBV6-5 and TRBJ1-1, with D perhaps matching TRBD1 (5 bases). The ends were cut back, 6 bases at V and 0 bases at J, with 11 bases in the middle. CDR3 length: 14 amino acids. Germline-derived CDR1 and CDR2 are MNHEY and SVGAGI. CDR3 coding DNA: TGTGCCAGCAGCCTCCGGACATTGAACACTGAAGCTTTCTTT. Its protein product is CASSLRTLNTEAFF.

V usage is TRBV7-6 and J usage is TRBJ2-1; D remains unclear. Germline CDR1 is SGHVS and CDR2 is FNYEAQ. With 0 bases removed from V and 7 bases from J, the gap between germline ends came to 16 bases. The CDR3 totals 16 residues. The CDR3: CASSLAGRTLGNEQFF. DNA of the CDR3: TGTGCCAGCAGCTTAGCAGGACGGACGCTCGGGAATGAGCAGTTCTTC.